The T cell receptor beta chain under discussion was sequenced for a study of cytomegalovirus exposure and HLA in healthy donors. Primers for the PCR totalled 60 Vbeta and 13 Jbeta. Original data processing: Roughly 76 million unique TCR beta chains, roughly 11 million of them shared, were counted by a later analysis. Data came from immunoSEQ multiplex PCR; TCRdb stores just in-frame clones and leaves some out. The DNA was the basis for D and trimming; V, J and clone size are from that table. The repertoire holds nearly 200,000 clones, with over 60% as singletons. V lost 0 bases and J lost 2, with 7 bases in between. CDR3 size: 14 residues. Germline values: CDR1 SEHNR, CDR2 FQNEAQ (reference sequence).

Sequencing was done on a sample of PBMCs. The TCR comes from a woman aged 25 to 39 in good health and CMV-seropositive. The chain links TRBV7-9 to TRBJ1-2; maybe TRBD1 (6 bases). CDR3 in DNA: TGTGCCAGCAGCTTAGCAGACAGGAACTATGGCTACACCTTC. Protein sequence: CASSLADRNYGYTF.